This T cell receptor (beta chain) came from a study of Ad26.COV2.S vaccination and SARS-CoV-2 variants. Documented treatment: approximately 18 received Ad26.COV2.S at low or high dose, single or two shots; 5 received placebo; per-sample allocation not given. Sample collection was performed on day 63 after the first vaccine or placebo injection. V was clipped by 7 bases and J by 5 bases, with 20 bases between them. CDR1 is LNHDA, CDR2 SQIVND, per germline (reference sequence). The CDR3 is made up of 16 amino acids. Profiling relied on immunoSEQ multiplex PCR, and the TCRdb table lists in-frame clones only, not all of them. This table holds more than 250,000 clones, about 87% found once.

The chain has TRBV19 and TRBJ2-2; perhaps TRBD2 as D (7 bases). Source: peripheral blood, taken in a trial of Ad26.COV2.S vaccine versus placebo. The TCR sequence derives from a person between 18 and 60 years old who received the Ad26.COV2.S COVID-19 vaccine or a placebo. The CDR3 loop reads CASNGGLDLNTGELFF. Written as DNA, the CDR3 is TGTGCCAGTAACGGGGGGCTTGACCTCAATACCGGGGAGCTGTTTTTT.